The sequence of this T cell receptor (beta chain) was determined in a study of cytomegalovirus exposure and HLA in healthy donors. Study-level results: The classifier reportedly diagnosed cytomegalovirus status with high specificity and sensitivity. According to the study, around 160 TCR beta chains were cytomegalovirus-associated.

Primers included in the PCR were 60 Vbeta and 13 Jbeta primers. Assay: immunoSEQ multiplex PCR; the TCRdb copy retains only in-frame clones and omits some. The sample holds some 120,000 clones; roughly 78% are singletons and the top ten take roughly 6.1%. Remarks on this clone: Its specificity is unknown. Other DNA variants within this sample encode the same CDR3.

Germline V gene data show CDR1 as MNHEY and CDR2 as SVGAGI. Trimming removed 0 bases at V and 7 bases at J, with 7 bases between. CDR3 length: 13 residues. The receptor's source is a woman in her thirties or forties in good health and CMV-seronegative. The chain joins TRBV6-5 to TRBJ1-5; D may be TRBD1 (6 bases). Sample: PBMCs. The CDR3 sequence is CASSYSRGQPQHF. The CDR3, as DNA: TGTGCCAGCAGTTACTCGAGGGGGCAGCCCCAGCATTTT.